This passage covers 18 T cell receptor beta chains from one sample sequenced in a study of T cells in Graves' hyperthyroidism and ophthalmopathy. Researchers amplified the TCR beta CDR3 regions from RNA transcripts. The HTBI primer set served for first-round RT-PCR of the TCR CDR3. TCRdb itself ran the multiplex PCR reads through MiXCR, one entry per CDR3 protein. Of approximately 400,000 distinct CDR3 sequences listed, approximately 14% are singletons. Sequenced sample: blood. These receptors were obtained from a woman aged 25 to 39 with Graves' ophthalmopathy.

This clonotype was found many times. J is TRBJ1-5 and V is TRBV6-1; 10 bases line up with TRBD1. Germline lookup yields CDR1 MNHNS and CDR2 SASEGT. This CDR3 has 17 amino acids. V lost 6 bases and J lost 5; bases outside the gene matches: 13. CDR3 residues: CASRARTGTGVYQPQHF. The CDR3 DNA is TGTGCCAGCAGAGCTAGGACCGGGACAGGGGTTTATCAGCCCCAGCATTTT.

This clonotype showed up just a few times. The chain joins TRBV6-4 to TRBJ2-6, with D unresolved. Trimming left V 2 bases short and J 0 bases short, with 8 bases between. The CDR3 runs 16 residues. Germline CDR1 and CDR2: MRHNA and SNTAGT. CDR3 nucleotide sequence: TGTGCCAGCAGTGACCGCGTTGGCTCTGGGGCCAACGTCCTGACTTTC. It is translated as CASSDRVGSGANVLTF.

This clonotype has at least ten counts. The J gene is TRBJ2-2, the V gene TRBV5-1, with TRBD1 matching over 9 bases. J lost 7 bases, V lost 1 base, and 11 bases had no gene match. The germline V gene has CDR1 SGHRS and CDR2 YFSETQ. The CDR3 contains 17 residues. CDR3 in DNA: TGCGCCAGCAGCTTGTATCCGGGACAGGGCCTCGGCGGGGAGCTGTTTTTT. The encoded protein is CASSLYPGQGLGGELFF.

The chain is built from TRBV30 and TRBJ2-2; a possible D gene is TRBD2 (7 bases). This CDR3 region has 19 residues. V lost 5 bases, J lost 3 bases, and 28 bases lay in between. Germline V gives CDR1 GTSNPN, CDR2 SVGIG (reference sequence). The CDR3 here is CAWGVTLEGGLIYTGELFF. DNA for the CDR3: TGTGCCTGGGGGGTCACCCTTGAGGGGGGGTTGATATACACCGGGGAGCTGTTTTTT.

Many counts were recorded for this clonotype. The chain employs TRBV11-2 and TRBJ2-7; no clear D. The germline CDR1 and CDR2 sequences are SGHAT and FQNNGV. There are 13 residues in the CDR3. Deletions cut 3 bases from V and 3 bases from J, with 9 bases between. CDR3 in amino acids: CASSFESRYEQYF. The CDR3 DNA sequence: TGTGCCAGCAGCTTTGAGTCACGCTACGAGCAGTACTTC.

This clonotype came up many times. The CDR3 loop is CASSPPLGGSSYNEQFF. As DNA, the CDR3 is TGTGCCAGCTCACCACCGTTGGGAGGGAGCTCCTACAATGAGCAGTTCTTC. This chain connects TRBV18 to TRBJ2-1; TRBD2 aligns across 7 bases. CDR3 size: 17 residues. Germline CDR1 KGHSH, CDR2 LQKENI. With V trimmed by 0 bases and J by 0 bases, 5 bases remained unmatched.

As to this clonotype: This could be a read error, since a much larger clone is one nucleotide away. The V and J genes are TRBV11-3 and TRBJ2-2; D might be TRBD1 (5 bases). Per the germline V gene, CDR1 is SGHNT and CDR2 is YENEEA. The CDR3 totals 16 residues. The CDR3 loop reads CAGSSRQRNYHGELFF. The CDR3 DNA follows: TGTGCCGGCAGCTCAAGACAGAGAAACTATCACGGGGAGCTGTTTTTT.

The sample holds many counts of this clonotype. As DNA, the CDR3 is TGTGCCAGCAGTTTAAACCTATTTCGTCCAGCCAGGCCTGAAGCTTTCTTT. This codes for CASSLNLFRPARPEAFF. The rearrangement joins TRBV12-3 or TRBV12-4 to TRBJ1-1, with D uncertain. The V end lost 2 bases, the J end lost 6 bases, and 22 bases lay between the germline ends. The CDR3 contains 17 residues.

In its sample, this clonotype was seen a few times. A much larger clone differs by one base, so this may be a read error. The chain recombines TRBV6-4 with TRBJ1-1, with 8 positions matching TRBD1. The CDR3 is 15 residues long. Per germline, CDR1 MRHNA and CDR2 SNTAGT. CDR3 loop: CASSYPDRGHTVAFF. The CDR3 region has the DNA TGTGCCAGCAGTTATCCAGACAGGGGTCACACTGTAGCTTTCTTT.

This clonotype was seen ten or more times. The genes are TRBV28 and TRBJ1-5; TRBD1 matches 9 bases. CDR1 and CDR2 from the germline V gene are MDHEN and SYDVKM. This CDR3 has 15 amino acids. V was pared by 2 bases and J by 6 bases, with 5 bases of the junction left unmatched. For the CDR3, the DNA is TGTGCCAGCAGTTTAAGGGGACAGGGTGCTCAGCCCCAGCATTTT. Translating gives CASSLRGQGAQPQHF.

This clonotype was detected many times. The chain employs TRBV28 and TRBJ2-1; TRBD1 agrees at 12 bases. Looked up from germline, CDR1 is MDHEN and CDR2 is SYDVKM. This CDR3 region has 15 residues. The V and J ends lost 2 bases and 7 bases, in that order; junction bases with no gene match: 3. The CDR3 is CASSLGTGGENEQFF. The CDR3 bases are TGTGCCAGCAGTTTAGGGACAGGGGGCGAGAATGAGCAGTTCTTC.

This clonotype showed up many times. V is TRBV4-2 and J is TRBJ2-2, with 11 bases aligning to TRBD1. Germline values: CDR1 LGHNA, CDR2 YNFKEQ. The CDR3 is 16 amino acids. V gave up 1 base and J gave up 6 bases; unmatched junction bases: 4. The CDR3 sequence: CASSQGDRGFPGELFF. In DNA, the CDR3 is TGTGCCAGCAGCCAAGGGGACAGGGGGTTCCCCGGGGAGCTGTTTTTT.

This clonotype has at least ten counts. The rearrangement links TRBV6-1 to TRBJ1-1, with D uncertain. Germline CDR1 and CDR2: MNHNS and SASEGT. V lost 3 bases and J 2 bases, leaving 7 bases between the germline ends. The CDR3 totals 13 residues. The CDR3 is CASSEPGNTEAFF. The CDR3 DNA reads as TGTGCCAGCAGTGAGCCTGGAAACACTGAAGCTTTCTTT.

This chain connects TRBV6-1 to TRBJ1-5, with a tentative D call TRBD1 (5 bases). Germline CDR1 and CDR2: MNHNS and SASEGT. V was cut by 10 bases and J by 4 bases, with 14 bases left in between. The CDR3 spans 13 residues. The CDR3 DNA reads TGTGCCACCCGGGGGGATCCAAATCAGCCCCAGCATTTT. Encoded protein: CATRGDPNQPQHF.

As for this clonotype: A read error may be the cause here, since a much bigger clone is one base away. The chain carries TRBV14 and TRBJ2-5; no reliable D call. This CDR3 comprises 16 residues. Per the germline V gene, CDR1 is SGHDN and CDR2 is FVKESK. CDR3 in amino acids: CASSPLGVGYQGTQYF. CDR3 DNA: TGTGCCAGCAGCCCCTTGGGTGTTGGGTATCAAGGGACCCAGTACTTC.

This clonotype was counted at least ten times. This sequence joins TRBV16 and TRBJ1-2; D is undetermined. Germline lookup yields CDR1 KGHSY and CDR2 FQNENV. The CDR3 runs 15 residues. The V end was cut by 2 bases, the J end by 4 bases, with 14 bases between. The DNA of the CDR3 is TGTGCCAGCAGCCAAGTGGGCACCGGGAGCTATGGCTACACCTTC. Translating gives CASSQVGTGSYGYTF.

The chain links TRBV11-3 to TRBJ2-1; 15 bases are a match to TRBD2. The CDR3 totals 17 residues. Losses at the gene ends were 5 bases for V and 9 bases for J; bases not matched to a gene: 11. The V gene's germline CDR1 is SGHNT and CDR2 YENEEA. For the CDR3, the DNA is TGTGCCAGCAGCCCCGGGACTAGCGGGGGGTCCCCATTTGAGCAGTTCTTC. Amino acids: CASSPGTSGGSPFEQFF.

This clonotype occurred many times. The chain joins TRBV20-1 to TRBJ1-1; D might be TRBD1 (5 bases). The V end lost 3 bases, the J end lost 3 bases, and 8 bases lay between the germline ends. CDR1 and CDR2 (germline): DFQATT, SNEGSKA (reference sequence). The CDR3 spans 12 residues. In nucleotides, the CDR3 is TGCAGTGCTAGCGGGGGGTACACTGAAGCTTTCTTT. It yields the protein CSASGGYTEAFF.